These 11 T cell receptor beta chains share one sample of origin, sequenced in a study of blood T cell repertoires in COVID-19. Data came from immunoSEQ multiplex PCR; TCRdb stores just in-frame clones and leaves some out. The data hold about 75,000 clones, with 88% observed a single time. The sequenced material came from peripheral blood. The receptors shown here come from a human donor in a cohort sampled during active COVID-19.

The gene calls are TRBV7-2 and TRBJ2-1; 9 bases align to TRBD2. Trimming at V came to 3 bases and at J to 0 bases, leaving 0 bases not matched to a gene. The CDR3 is 15 residues long. Germline CDR1 SGHTA, CDR2 FQGNSA. This CDR3 is CASSFSGSSYNEQFF. Here the CDR3 DNA reads TGTGCCAGCAGCTTTAGCGGGAGCTCCTACAATGAGCAGTTCTTC.

V usage is TRBV5-1 and J usage is TRBJ2-3, with 11 bases that match TRBD2. V lost 4 bases to trimming and J lost 3 bases; unmatched junction nucleotides: 7. The CDR3 runs to 16 residues. Looked up from germline, CDR1 is SGHRS and CDR2 is YFSETQ. CDR3 in amino acids: CASSTGLAGRTDTQYF. The CDR3 DNA sequence: TGCGCCAGCAGCACCGGACTAGCGGGCCGTACAGATACGCAGTATTTT.

This chain links TRBV15 with TRBJ1-1; TRBD1 might be the D (5 bases). The V gene's germline CDR1 is LNHNV and CDR2 YYDKDF (reference sequence). V dropped 3 bases and J dropped 9 bases, with 11 bases sitting between them. This CDR3 is built from 12 residues. The CDR3 DNA is TGTGCCACCAGCAGGGGGCCTTTACAAGCTTTCTTT. Protein: CATSRGPLQAFF.

This clone has a handful of counts. The rearrangement uses TRBV6-4 and TRBJ2-1; TRBD1 aligns across 10 bases. CDR3 size: 15 residues. Germline lookup yields CDR1 MRHNA and CDR2 SNTAGT. Trimming took 6 bases from V and 8 from J; bases not matched to a gene: 10. The CDR3, as DNA: TGTGCCAGCAGCCAACCGGGACAGGGGATGGATGAGCAGTTCTTC. This gives the protein CASSQPGQGMDEQFF.

The CDR3 nucleotides read TGTGCCAGCAGTGAGTCAGAGGGCCCCAATCAGCCCCAGCATTTT. This encodes CASSESEGPNQPQHF. The rearrangement uses TRBV6-1 and TRBJ1-5; D ambiguous. V lost 3 bases and J 3 bases, leaving 12 bases between the germline ends. Per germline, CDR1 MNHNS and CDR2 SASEGT. CDR3 length equals 15 residues.

J is TRBJ2-7 and V is TRBV6-1, with TRBD2 matching over 13 bases. The CDR3 is made up of 18 amino acids. V was pared by 3 bases and J by 0 bases, with 8 bases of the junction left unmatched. The germline gives CDR1 MNHNS, CDR2 SASEGT. The chain's CDR3 is CASSERPWTSGSSYEQYF. Here the CDR3 DNA reads TGTGCCAGCAGTGAGCGACCCTGGACTAGCGGGAGCTCCTACGAGCAGTACTTC.

The chain combines TRBV5-4 with TRBJ2-7; TRBD1 matches at 10 bases. This CDR3 is built from 14 residues. CDR1 and CDR2 (germline): SGHNT, YYREEE (reference sequence). V trimming: 5 bases; J trimming: 7 bases; junction bases outside the gene matches: 9. CDR3 sequence reads: CASSPGTGEREQYF. CDR3 sequence (DNA): TGTGCCAGCAGTCCCGGGACAGGGGAGAGGGAGCAGTACTTC.

The V gene is TRBV2, the J gene TRBJ1-2; maybe TRBD1 (5 bases). V lost 0 bases and J 8 bases, leaving 13 bases between the germline ends. Per the germline V gene, CDR1 is SNHLY and CDR2 is FYNNEI. The CDR3 sequence is 14 residues long. CDR3 DNA sequence: TGTGCCAGCAGTGAAGCGCGGGGGGAGAAGGGCTACACCTTC. It translates to CASSEARGEKGYTF.

This sequence joins TRBV10-1 and TRBJ2-7, with D hard to call. The V end was cut by 2 bases, the J end by 0 bases, with 5 bases between. CDR1 and CDR2 from the germline V gene are WNHNN and SYGVQD (reference sequence). The CDR3 consists of 13 residues. The CDR3 bases are TGCGCCAGCAGTGAGGGCAGCTCCTACGAGCAGTACTTC. It specifies CASSEGSSYEQYF.

This chain connects TRBV6-2 or TRBV6-3 to TRBJ2-1; D is unresolved. V was cut by 4 bases and J by 10 bases, with 17 bases left in between. CDR1 is MNHEY, CDR2 SVGEGT, per germline. The CDR3 runs 14 residues. CDR3 loop: CASSSPPLPGEQFF. Written as DNA, the CDR3 is TGTGCCAGCAGTTCCCCACCCCTCCCCGGGGAGCAGTTCTTC.

The chain carries TRBV2 and TRBJ1-5; D is undetermined. The CDR3 loop spans 12 amino acids. In germline, CDR1 is SNHLY, CDR2 FYNNEI. Trimming took 11 bases from V and 4 from J, leaving 12 bases between them. CDR3 loop: CAVGGRNQPQHF. The CDR3 nucleotides are TGTGCCGTCGGTGGGAGGAATCAGCCCCAGCATTTT.